Listed below are T cell receptor beta chains from one sample, sequenced in a study of T-cell reconstitution after alpha-beta-depleted transplantation in children. TCRdb reprocessed the PCR reads with MiXCR, giving one entry per CDR3 protein. Among over 25,000 distinct CDR3 sequences listed, nearly 6.5% were seen once. Specimen: peripheral blood, collected 60 days after TCRalphabeta/CD19-depleted stem cell transplant. Source of these receptors: a child younger than two who had a stem cell transplant for acute myeloid leukemia, so the T cells may come from the graft donor. Both conserved end residues are part of each CDR3. D genes are given only for firm matches. Some rows have no size entry. The others give once, few or many, or a class for an expanded clone.

J gene | CDR3 length | clone size | V gene | D gene | CDR3 DNA | CDR3 protein
TRBJ2-7 | 13 | many | TRBV29-1 | TRBD1 | TGCAGCGTGTTGACAGGGAGCTCCTACGAGCAGTACTTC | CSVLTGSSYEQYF
TRBJ1-1 | 14 | many | TRBV6-6 | TRBD1 | TGTGCCAGCTCGGCAGGGGGCTCCGGCACTGAAGCTTTCTTT | CASSAGGSGTEAFF
TRBJ2-7 | 13 | few | TRBV5-1 | TRBD1 | TGCGCCAGCAGCCAGGGACAGACCTACGAGCAGTACTTC | CASSQGQTYEQYF
TRBJ2-4 | 17 | many | TRBV9 | NA | TGTGCCAGCAGCTCGGGGGGAGGGGGTGGTACCAAAAACATTCAGTACTTC | CASSSGGGGGTKNIQYF
TRBJ2-2 | 17 | many | TRBV5-5 | TRBD2 | TGTGCCAGCAGCTACCGAGCGGGAGACGAAACCACCGGGGAGCTGTTTTTT | CASSYRAGDETTGELFF
TRBJ2-7 | 12 | many | TRBV7-9 | TRBD2 | TGTGCCAGCGCTTGGGGGGGAGACGAGCAGTACTTC | CASAWGGDEQYF
TRBJ1-1 | 15 | many | TRBV4-3 | NA | TGCGCCAGCAGCCTAAAGGGTCACGGGGGCGCCCCGGCTTTCTTT | CASSLKGHGGAPAFF
TRBJ1-6 | 14 | NA | TRBV9 | TRBD1 | TGTGCCAGCAGCCCCGGGACAGGAACCTCACCCCTCCACTTT | CASSPGTGTSPLHF
TRBJ1-5 | 14 | many | TRBV28 | NA | TGTGCCAGCAGTTTCCAGGGAACCAATCAGCCCCAGCATTTT | CASSFQGTNQPQHF
TRBJ2-2 | 16 | few | TRBV5-1 | TRBD1 | TGCGCCAGCACCTTTGGGGACAGGGTCAACACCGGGGAGCTGTTTTTT | CASTFGDRVNTGELFF
TRBJ2-4 | 15 | many | TRBV28 | TRBD2 | TGTGCCAGCAGTTTGCCAGGGACTAGCGGGAGTCTAAAGTACTTC | CASSLPGTSGSLKYF
TRBJ2-1 | 14 | NA | TRBV7-9 | TRBD1 | TGTGCCAGCAGCTTAACAGGCCGACAGGGTGAGCAGTTCTTC | CASSLTGRQGEQFF
TRBJ2-3 | 16 | many | TRBV9 | TRBD2 | TGTGCCAGCAGCACCCAGCGGGATGGAGCCCAAGATACGCAGTATTTT | CASSTQRDGAQDTQYF
TRBJ2-7 | 13 | many | TRBV6-1 | NA | TGTGCCAGCAGAACCGGGCCAGCCTACGAGCAGTACTTC | CASRTGPAYEQYF
TRBJ2-2 | 11 | many | TRBV7-9 | NA | TGTGCCAGCAGCCGATCGGGGGAGCTGTTTTTT | CASSRSGELFF
TRBJ1-1 | 14 | many | TRBV28 | NA | TGTGCCAGCAGCCTGGGGGAGAGGGACACTGAAGCTTTCTTT | CASSLGERDTEAFF
TRBJ2-7 | 15 | NA | TRBV7-9 | NA | TGTGCCAGCAGCTTCCCTGGGGGGCGGAACTACGAGCAGTACTTC | CASSFPGGRNYEQYF
TRBJ1-2 | 14 | few | TRBV9 | NA | TGTGCCAGCAGCGCCTGGGGGGGGGGCGATGGCTACACCTTC | CASSAWGGGDGYTF
TRBJ1-1 | 11 | many | TRBV29-1 | TRBD1 | TGCAGCGTGCCCACAGGGGCTGAAGCTTTCTTT | CSVPTGAEAFF
TRBJ2-5 | 16 | few | TRBV30 | TRBD2 | TGTGCCTGGAGTGTACGGCTAGCGGGAGGGGGAGAGACCCAGTACTTC | CAWSVRLAGGGETQYF
TRBJ2-1 | 10 | many | TRBV9 | NA | TGTGCCAGCAGTGGCTCTGAGCAGTTCTTC | CASSGSEQFF
TRBJ2-5 | 12 | many | TRBV11-2 | NA | TGTGCCAGCAGCTTCCTTGTAGAGACCCAGTACTTC | CASSFLVETQYF
TRBJ2-1 | 13 | many | TRBV29-1 | TRBD2 | TGCAGCGTGGACGGGGGAGGGAACAATGAGCAGTTCTTC | CSVDGGGNNEQFF
TRBJ2-7 | 12 | many | TRBV25-1 | NA | TGTGCCACCAATTCTGGAGGGCGAGAGCAGTACTTC | CATNSGGREQYF
TRBJ2-1 | 15 | NA | TRBV6-4 | NA | TGTGCCAGCAGTGACACCCCGGGCTCCTACAATGAGCAGTTCTTC | CASSDTPGSYNEQFF
TRBJ1-2 | 14 | many | TRBV5-5 | NA | TGTGCCAGCAGCTCAGGGGCCATCAACTATGGCTACACCTTC | CASSSGAINYGYTF
TRBJ2-3 | 17 | many | TRBV4-3 | NA | TGCGCCAGCAGCCAAGCCGTTCGACGGAGACCGGGAGATACGCAGTATTTT | CASSQAVRRRPGDTQYF
TRBJ2-7 | 14 | many | TRBV20-1 | NA | TGCAGTGCTCCCAGGGATTTTTTCTCCTACGAGCAGTACTTC | CSAPRDFFSYEQYF